The T cell receptor (beta chain) described here comes from a study of siplizumab effects on memory and regulatory T cells. Notes on the study in general: A major contribution to the alloresponse seemed to be made by naive T cells, which seemed more diverse than memory cells.

Germline V gene data show CDR1 as MNHEY and CDR2 as SMNVEV (reference sequence). This CDR3 is built from 12 residues. After removal of 5 bases from V and 8 bases from J, the junction contained 5 bases not matched to a gene. Assay: immunoSEQ multiplex PCR; the TCRdb copy retains only in-frame clones and omits some. The repertoire consists of about 82,000 clones, with about nine tenths occurring once and the leading ten covering over 1.5%. This clone was seen once. Its antigen is currently unknown. The sequenced material came from Tregs sorted from blood. The chain links TRBV27 to TRBJ1-1; 7 positions agree with TRBD1. The sequence came from a human donor in good health. The CDR3 DNA reads as TGTGCCAGCAGTAGGGGGCTTTCAGAAGCTTTCTTT. Its translation is CASSRGLSEAFF.